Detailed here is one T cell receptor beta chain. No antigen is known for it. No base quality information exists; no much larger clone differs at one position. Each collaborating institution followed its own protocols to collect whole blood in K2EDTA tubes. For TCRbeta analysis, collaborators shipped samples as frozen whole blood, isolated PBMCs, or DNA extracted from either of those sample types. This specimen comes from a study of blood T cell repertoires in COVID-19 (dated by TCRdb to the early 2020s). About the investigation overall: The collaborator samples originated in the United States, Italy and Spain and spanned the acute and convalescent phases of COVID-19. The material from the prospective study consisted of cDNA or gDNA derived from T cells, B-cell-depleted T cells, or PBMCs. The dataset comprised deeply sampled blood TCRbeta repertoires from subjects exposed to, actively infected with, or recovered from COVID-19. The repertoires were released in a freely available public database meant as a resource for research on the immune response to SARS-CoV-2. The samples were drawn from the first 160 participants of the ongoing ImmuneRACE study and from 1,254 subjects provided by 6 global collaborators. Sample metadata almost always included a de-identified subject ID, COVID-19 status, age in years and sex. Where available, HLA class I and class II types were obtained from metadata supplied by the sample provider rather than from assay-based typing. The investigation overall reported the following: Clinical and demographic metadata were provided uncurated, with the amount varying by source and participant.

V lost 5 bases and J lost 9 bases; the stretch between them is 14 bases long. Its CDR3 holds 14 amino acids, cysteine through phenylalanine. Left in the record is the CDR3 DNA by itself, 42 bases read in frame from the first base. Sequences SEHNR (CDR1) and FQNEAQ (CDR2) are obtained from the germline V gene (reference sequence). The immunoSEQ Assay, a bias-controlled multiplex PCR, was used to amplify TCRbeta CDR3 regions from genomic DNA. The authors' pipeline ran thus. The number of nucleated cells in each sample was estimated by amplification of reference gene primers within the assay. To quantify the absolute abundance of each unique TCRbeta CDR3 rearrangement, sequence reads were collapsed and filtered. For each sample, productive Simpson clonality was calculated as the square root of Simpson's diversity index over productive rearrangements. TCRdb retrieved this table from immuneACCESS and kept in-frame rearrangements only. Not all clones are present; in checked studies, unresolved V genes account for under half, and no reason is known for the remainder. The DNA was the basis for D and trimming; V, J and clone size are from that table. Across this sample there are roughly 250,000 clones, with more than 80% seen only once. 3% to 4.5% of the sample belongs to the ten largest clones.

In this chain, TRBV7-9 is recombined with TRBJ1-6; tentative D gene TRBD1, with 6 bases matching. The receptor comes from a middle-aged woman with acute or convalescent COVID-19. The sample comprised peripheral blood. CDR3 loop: CASSLLTGSSPLHF. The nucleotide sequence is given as TGTGCCAGCAGCCTCTTAACAGGGAGTTCACCCCTCCACTTT.